These 29 T cell receptor beta chains were all obtained from the same sample, sequenced in a study of OX40 agonist ivuxolimab in advanced cancers. Data came from immunoSEQ multiplex PCR; TCRdb stores just in-frame clones and leaves some out. Of 76,000 or so clones listed, about 82% are singletons. Sequencing was performed on CD4+ or CD8+ T cells sorted from blood, taken in a trial of the OX40 agonist ivuxolimab. Receptors originate from an adult with an advanced solid tumor such as melanoma, head and neck, liver or kidney cancer.

V usage is TRBV7-2 and J usage is TRBJ2-7, with D uncertain. CDR1 and CDR2 (germline): SGHTA, FQGNSA. Trimming stripped 0 bases from V and 5 bases from J, with 8 bases between. The CDR3 has 13 residues. CDR3 protein: CASSLAAGNEQYF. The CDR3 DNA is TGTGCCAGCAGCTTAGCGGCAGGCAACGAGCAGTACTTC.

The rearrangement uses TRBV10-3 and TRBJ1-2; 8 bases are shared with TRBD1. CDR3 length: 15 residues. The V gene end was trimmed by 4 bases and the J gene end by 4 bases; junction bases not matched to a gene: 8. CDR1 is ENHRY, CDR2 SYGVKD, per germline. The CDR3 region is CAISAAGTGGYGYTF. The CDR3 DNA is TGTGCCATCAGTGCAGCCGGGACAGGAGGCTATGGCTACACCTTC.

The gene calls are TRBV23-1 and TRBJ1-1; TRBD1 is a possible D gene (5 bases). TRBV23-1 is flagged as an ORF with uncertain function. V lost 8 bases and J lost 11, with 18 bases in between. This CDR3 is 12 amino acids long. The CDR3 here is CASPVGVPGAFF. CDR3 DNA: TGCGCCAGCCCCGTGGGGGTTCCCGGGGCTTTCTTT.

A few counts support this clone. This sequence joins TRBV12-5 and TRBJ2-3, with D uncertain. The CDR3 runs 14 residues. Germline CDR1 LGHNT, CDR2 FRNRAP. V was pared by 2 bases and J by 0 bases, with 6 bases between. The CDR3 region is CASGLSASTDTQYF. The CDR3 region has the DNA TGTGCTAGTGGTTTGAGTGCTAGCACAGATACGCAGTATTTT.

In DNA, the CDR3 is TGCGCCAGCAGTCGAGAACAGGGCTTTAGCTATGGCTACACCTTC. Protein product: CASSREQGFSYGYTF. The V gene is TRBV5-1, the J gene TRBJ1-2; D is possibly TRBD1 (6 bases). Germline-derived CDR1 and CDR2 are SGHRS and YFSETQ. V was cut by 5 bases and J by 4 bases, with 18 bases left in between. The CDR3 totals 15 residues.

The chain links TRBV25-1 to TRBJ1-1; 7 bases are shared with TRBD1. This CDR3 contains 13 residues. Germline trimming cut 7 bases from V and 6 bases from J; bases unmatched to any gene: 8. The germline V gene encodes CDR1 MGHDK and CDR2 SYGVNS. Written as DNA, the CDR3 is TGTGCCAGCACCGAACAGGGGCTCCCTGAAGCTTTCTTT. This encodes CASTEQGLPEAFF.

The V call is TRBV7-2, the J call TRBJ2-5; tentatively, D is TRBD2 (6 bases). The CDR3 sequence is 16 residues long. Looked up from germline, CDR1 is SGHTA and CDR2 is FQGNSA. V was clipped by 3 bases and J by 2 bases, with 16 bases between them. The CDR3 DNA is TGTGCCAGCAGCTTCTCCGCCAATGGGGGGCAAGAGACCCAGTACTTC. As protein: CASSFSANGGQETQYF. Looking up the rest from reference TRBV7-2 and TRBJ2-5 gives the full variable domain: GAGVSQSPSNKVTEKGKDVELRCDPISGHTALYWYRQSLGQGLEFLIYFQGNSAPDKSGLPSDRFSAERTGGSVSTLTIQRTQQEDSAVYLCASSFSANGGQETQYFGPGTRLLVL.

The V gene is TRBV5-1, the J gene TRBJ2-3; TRBD2 matches at 12 bases. CDR3 length: 15 residues. The V gene's germline CDR1 is SGHRS and CDR2 YFSETQ. The V segment lost 5 bases and the J segment 2 bases; nucleotides outside the gene matches: 3. CDR3 coding DNA: TGCGCCAGCAGTTCTAGCGGGGGGGTCACAGATACGCAGTATTTT. This translates into CASSSSGGVTDTQYF.

This sequence joins TRBV5-8 and TRBJ1-6; no clear D gene. The CDR3 has 14 amino acids. Per the germline V gene, CDR1 is SGHTS and CDR2 is YDEGEE. Trimming removed 0 bases from V and 10 bases from J, with 11 bases in between. The CDR3 spells CASSLGQTPSPLHF. As DNA, the CDR3 is TGTGCCAGCAGCTTGGGTCAGACCCCGTCACCCCTCCACTTT.

This clone was detected a few times. The chain couples TRBV7-2 to TRBJ1-2, with unresolved D. The germline V gene encodes CDR1 SGHTA and CDR2 FQGNSA. Trimming removed 5 bases at V and 1 base at J, with 8 bases between. The CDR3 totals 13 residues. The DNA of the CDR3 is TGTGCCAGCAGCCCCGGATTTAACTATGGCTACACCTTC. As protein: CASSPGFNYGYTF.

The chain recombines TRBV5-4 with TRBJ2-1; 8 bases align to TRBD2. The CDR3 consists of 16 residues. Germline V gene lookup returns CDR1 SGHNT and CDR2 YYREEE (reference sequence). J was trimmed by 3 bases and V by 0 bases; bases with no gene match: 5. CDR3 nucleotide sequence: TGTGCCAGCAGCTTGGATGCGGGGGGCAACTACAATGAGCAGTTCTTC. This encodes CASSLDAGGNYNEQFF.

The chain recombines TRBV4-2 with TRBJ2-5, with 9 bases matching TRBD1. After removal of 1 base from V and 5 bases from J, the junction contained 5 bases not matched to a gene. The germline gives CDR1 LGHNA, CDR2 YNFKEQ. The CDR3 runs to 15 residues. Written as DNA, the CDR3 is TGTGCCAGCAGCCAAGTTGGGACAGGGTTCGAGACCCAGTACTTC. Its protein product is CASSQVGTGFETQYF.

This clone was seen a single time. Written as DNA, the CDR3 is TGTGCCACCACCCGAGACAGATACACCGGGGAGCTGTTTTTT. Its protein is CATTRDRYTGELFF. The rearrangement uses TRBV11-2 and TRBJ2-2; TRBD1 might be the D (5 bases). Trimming pared 10 bases from V and 3 bases from J, leaving 15 bases between. In germline, CDR1 is SGHAT, CDR2 FQNNGV. CDR3 size: 14 residues. Full variable domain (remainder filled in from reference TRBV11-2 and TRBJ2-2): EAGVAQSPRYKIIEKRQSVAFWCNPISGHATLYWYQQILGQGPKLLIQFQNNGVVDDSQLPKDRFSAERLKGVDSTLKIQPAKLEDSAVYLCATTRDRYTGELFFGEGSRLTVL.

This clone was counted between two and nine times. The chain links TRBV6-6 to TRBJ1-1; 9 bases match TRBD1. Germline V lookup: CDR1 MNHNY, CDR2 SVGAGI (reference sequence). This CDR3 is built from 14 residues. The V and J ends lost 6 bases and 5 bases, in that order; junction bases with no gene match: 7. The CDR3 loop reads CASSQGQGHTEAFF. CDR3 sequence (DNA): TGTGCCAGCAGCCAGGGACAGGGCCATACTGAAGCTTTCTTT.

The chain employs TRBV5-1 and TRBJ2-4; D is undetermined. Germline V gene data show CDR1 as SGHRS and CDR2 as YFSETQ. This CDR3 region has 14 residues. Trimming removed 0 bases from V and 6 bases from J, with 10 bases in between. CDR3 DNA sequence: TGCGCCAGCAGCTTGGGGGCAGAAAGAAACATTCAGTACTTC. Protein sequence: CASSLGAERNIQYF. Full variable domain (outside the CDR3, taken from reference TRBV5-1 and TRBJ2-4): KAGVTQTPRYLIKTRGQQVTLSCSPISGHRSVSWYQQTPGQGLQFLFEYFSETQRNKGNFPGRFSGRQFSNSRSEMNVSTLELGDSALYLCASSLGAERNIQYFGAGTRLSVL.

This clone was recorded once. The chain combines TRBV29-1 with TRBJ1-2, with 11 bases that match TRBD1. From germline, CDR1 is SQVTM and CDR2 ANQGSEA. J gave up 1 base and V 6 bases, and 10 bases lay outside the gene matches. This CDR3 contains 16 residues. The CDR3 loop is CSVHPGTGGFNYGYTF. The CDR3, as DNA: TGCAGCGTACATCCCGGGACAGGGGGATTTAACTATGGCTACACCTTC.

The chain joins TRBV18 to TRBJ1-1; D unclear. Germline V gives CDR1 KGHSH, CDR2 LQKENI. Between the trimmed V and J ends, which lost 0 bases and 6 bases, there was a span of 5 bases. CDR3 length: 12 residues. The CDR3 sequence: CASSPPVSEAFF. CDR3 in DNA: TGTGCCAGCTCACCACCAGTCTCTGAAGCTTTCTTT.

V usage is TRBV7-8 and J usage is TRBJ2-3; perhaps D is TRBD1 or TRBD2 (5 bases each). The ends were cut back, 1 base at V and 2 bases at J, with 16 bases in the middle. The CDR3 spans 17 residues. Germline V gene data show CDR1 as SGHVS and CDR2 as FQNEAQ. The CDR3 loop reads CASSLGGLTETTDTQYF. The CDR3 bases are TGTGCCAGCAGCTTAGGGGGGTTGACAGAAACCACAGATACGCAGTATTTT.

This chain connects TRBV6-1 to TRBJ2-7, with D perhaps TRBD2 (6 bases). The CDR3 contains 14 residues. The V end lost 6 bases, the J end lost 6 bases, and 18 bases lay between the germline ends. CDR1 is MNHNS, CDR2 SASEGT, per germline. The CDR3 sequence is CASRPPGLMSEQYF. CDR3 nucleotides: TGTGCCAGCAGACCTCCGGGACTGATGTCCGAGCAGTACTTC.

The rearrangement joins TRBV5-1 to TRBJ2-5; D remains ambiguous. CDR1 and CDR2 from the germline V gene are SGHRS and YFSETQ. There are 14 residues in the CDR3. V gave up 0 bases and J gave up 1 base, with 7 bases separating them. The CDR3 loop is CASSLASSQETQYF. In DNA, the CDR3 is TGCGCCAGCAGCTTGGCCTCGAGCCAAGAGACCCAGTACTTC.

The genes are TRBV27 and TRBJ1-5; 10 nucleotides agree with TRBD1. The CDR3 loop spans 16 amino acids. Germline trimming cut 7 bases from V and 2 bases from J; bases unmatched to any gene: 8. Germline lookup yields CDR1 MNHEY and CDR2 SMNVEV (reference sequence). The DNA of the CDR3 is TGTGCCAGCACACGGCCGACAGGGGGCGGCAATCAGCCCCAGCATTTT. This translates into CASTRPTGGGNQPQHF.

The V and J genes are TRBV9 and TRBJ2-6, with 8 bases lining up with TRBD1. In germline, CDR1 is SGDLS, CDR2 YYNGEE. The CDR3 is 19 amino acids. The ends lost 4 bases at V and 0 bases at J; junction bases unmatched: 12. The CDR3 DNA follows: TGTGCCAGCAGCCCACGGACAGGGAGGTTACTCTCTGGGGCCAACGTCCTGACTTTC. Amino acid sequence: CASSPRTGRLLSGANVLTF. Full variable domain (rest looked up from reference TRBV9 and TRBJ2-6): DSGVTQTPKHLITATGQRVTLRCSPRSGDLSVYWYQQSLDQGLQFLIQYYNGEERAKGNILERFSAQQFPDLHSELNLSSLELGDSALYFCASSPRTGRLLSGANVLTFGAGSRLTVL.

This chain joins TRBV6-5 and TRBJ2-7; tentatively, D is TRBD1 (6 bases). CDR1 and CDR2 from the germline V gene are MNHEY and SVGAGI. CDR3 size: 12 residues. Trimming stripped 2 bases from V and 8 bases from J, with 10 bases between. Here the CDR3 DNA reads TGTGCCAGCAGTTACCCACAGGGACAGCAGTACTTC. Translation gives CASSYPQGQQYF.

V is TRBV18 and J is TRBJ1-1; D perhaps matches TRBD1 (5 bases). The CDR3 sequence is 15 residues long. Germline CDR1 is KGHSH and CDR2 is LQKENI. Trimming pared 2 bases from V and 6 bases from J, leaving 16 bases between. The CDR3 loop reads CASSPIQGSGAEAFF. The CDR3 DNA is TGTGCCAGCTCACCAATTCAGGGATCGGGGGCTGAAGCTTTCTTT.

This sequence joins TRBV7-2 and TRBJ1-6, with unresolved D. CDR1 is SGHTA, CDR2 FQGNSA, per germline. CDR3 length: 16 residues. V gave up 2 bases and J gave up 9 bases, with 17 bases separating them. The CDR3, as DNA: TGTGCCAGCAGCTTAATCAGAGGAATTCTTAGTTCACCCCTCCACTTT. Amino acids: CASSLIRGILSSPLHF. Full variable domain (remainder filled in from reference TRBV7-2 and TRBJ1-6): GAGVSQSPSNKVTEKGKDVELRCDPISGHTALYWYRQSLGQGLEFLIYFQGNSAPDKSGLPSDRFSAERTGGSVSTLTIQRTQQEDSAVYLCASSLIRGILSSPLHFGNGTRLTVT.

V usage is TRBV6-5 and J usage is TRBJ1-2; a possible D gene is TRBD1 (5 bases). Germline V gene sequence: CDR1 MNHEY, CDR2 SVGAGI. V shed 5 bases and J shed 8 bases, with 18 bases lying between them. This CDR3 is built from 14 residues. Written as DNA, the CDR3 is TGTGCCAGCAGTACGCCGGGACGGTTCTGGGGCTACACCTTC. It codes for CASSTPGRFWGYTF.

This clone is termed medium-sized (0.01 to 0.1%). The chain links TRBV7-6 to TRBJ1-4; 9 bases agree with TRBD1. The CDR3 is made up of 17 amino acids. Germline-derived CDR1 and CDR2 are SGHVS and FNYEAQ. Unmatched junction bases numbered 4, after V lost 0 bases and J lost 2 bases. CDR3 DNA: TGTGCCAGCAGCTTAGCCGGACAGGGGAAGACTAATGAAAAACTGTTTTTT. It is translated as CASSLAGQGKTNEKLFF.

This clone has a single count. The chain uses TRBV10-3 and TRBJ2-2, with 9 bases lining up with TRBD1. This CDR3 has 17 amino acids. V gave up 2 bases and J gave up 3 bases; unmatched junction bases: 7. Germline CDR1 reads ENHRY; CDR2 reads SYGVKD. The CDR3 sequence is CAISETGTGKYTGELFF. In DNA, the CDR3 is TGTGCCATCAGTGAGACGGGGACAGGGAAATACACCGGGGAGCTGTTTTTT.

The chain carries TRBV7-2 and TRBJ2-3; D unresolved. The CDR3 runs to 13 residues. Per germline, CDR1 SGHTA and CDR2 FQGNSA. V shed 1 base and J shed 2 bases, with 4 bases lying between them. This chain's CDR3 is CASSLGVTDTQYF. The CDR3 region has the DNA TGTGCCAGCAGCTTAGGGGTCACAGATACGCAGTATTTT. Together with reference TRBV7-2 and TRBJ2-3, the CDR3 gives the full variable domain: GAGVSQSPSNKVTEKGKDVELRCDPISGHTALYWYRQSLGQGLEFLIYFQGNSAPDKSGLPSDRFSAERTGGSVSTLTIQRTQQEDSAVYLCASSLGVTDTQYFGPGTRLTVL.